One sample yielded the 17 T cell receptor beta chains listed below, sequenced in a study of molecular identifiers for immune sequencing clone quantification. A single record per CDR3 protein comes from TCRdb applying MiXCR to the PCR reads. The sample holds 400,000 to 600,000 distinct CDR3 sequences; around 25% are singletons and the top ten take about 0.75%. Material: naive CD8+ T cells from blood, with Jurkat cell RNA spiked in. The subset denotes: FACS-sorted CD8+CD4-CCR7+CD45RA+ naive T cells. The receptors come from a human donor in good health. Some libraries in this study had Jurkat cell RNA spiked in.

For this clonotype: Because it lacks the conserved phenylalanine or tryptophan at the end, this CDR3 is likely a read error. This chain joins TRBV6-1 and TRBJ2-7; no definite D call. Trimming left V 11 bases short and J 0 bases short, with 14 bases between. There are 13 residues in the CDR3. Per germline, CDR1 MNHNS and CDR2 SASEGT. For the CDR3, the DNA is TGTGCCGCGTCATGGACGGCCTCCTACGAGCAGTACTTA. Amino acid sequence: CAASWTASYEQYL.

This clonotype was counted many times. The chain carries TRBV11-2 and TRBJ2-3; D is perhaps TRBD1 (6 bases). The germline V and J ends were trimmed by 0 bases and 7 bases, with 17 bases remaining between them. Germline CDR1 and CDR2: SGHAT and FQNNGV. The CDR3 extends over 16 amino acids. The CDR3 region has the DNA TGTGCCAGCAGCTTAGATCAGGGATTGGGGGCGCATACGCAGTATTTT. Translated, it gives CASSLDQGLGAHTQYF.

The chain carries TRBV27 and TRBJ1-2; TRBD1 agrees at 11 bases. CDR1 MNHEY and CDR2 SMNVEV come from the germline V gene (reference sequence). The CDR3 extends over 14 amino acids. J lost 7 bases, V lost 5 bases, and 6 bases had no gene match. The CDR3 loop is CASSTGQGAVGYTF. The CDR3 DNA is TGTGCCAGCAGTACCGGACAGGGGGCGGTTGGCTACACCTTC.

At least ten counts were recorded for this clonotype. CDR3 nucleotides: TGTGCCAGCAGTGAAGGACAGGGGCATTCGAACGAGCAGTACTTC. It codes for CASSEGQGHSNEQYF. J is TRBJ2-7 and V is TRBV25-1; 9 bases are shared with TRBD1. Germline loops: CDR1 MGHDK, CDR2 SYGVNS. With 2 bases clipped from V and 5 bases from J, the junction kept 7 bases outside the gene matches. The CDR3 runs 15 residues.

The J gene is TRBJ2-3, the V gene TRBV4-1; 11 nucleotides match TRBD2. V lost 4 bases, J lost 1 base, and 16 bases stayed unmatched. Germline V lookup: CDR1 MGHRA, CDR2 YSYEKL. The CDR3 has 20 amino acids. The CDR3 region is CASSRDKETTSGGGTDTQYF. The CDR3 coding sequence is TGCGCCAGCAGCCGAGATAAGGAGACAACTAGCGGGGGTGGCACAGATACGCAGTATTTT.

This clonotype was found a few times. The germline gene is not matched at one end of the junction; a read error may be the cause. This rearrangement joins TRBV7-3 to TRBJ2-1; 7 nucleotides align to TRBD1. This CDR3 has 16 residues. CDR1 is SGHTA, CDR2 FQGTGA, per germline. CDR3: CASSLGAGTVGDELFF. Here the CDR3 DNA reads TGTGCCAGCAGCTTAGGGGCCGGGACAGTGGGCGATGAGCTGTTCTTC.

The chain uses TRBV24-1 and TRBJ2-3, with TRBD1 identical over 8 bases. The CDR3 runs to 15 residues. Germline V CDR1 and CDR2: KGHDR, SFDVKD. The J segment lost 2 bases and the V segment lost 7 bases, leaving 7 bases of the junction unmatched. CDR3 bases: TGTGCCACCAGCCAGGGGGCTGGTGACACAGATACGCAGTATTTT. It codes for CATSQGAGDTDTQYF.

This clonotype appeared a few times. This rearrangement joins TRBV3-1 to TRBJ1-1; D is perhaps TRBD1 (5 bases). V was trimmed by 0 bases and J by 0 bases, leaving 17 bases between them. The germline gives CDR1 LGHDT, CDR2 YNNKEL (reference sequence). The CDR3 has 18 residues. The DNA of the CDR3 is TGTGCCAGCAGCCAAGAAGGGGTACTATCCCCCTTGAACACTGAAGCTTTCTTT. Translated: CASSQEGVLSPLNTEAFF.

About this clonotype itself: This may stem from a read error, because a much larger clone lies one nucleotide away. The chain combines TRBV30 with TRBJ2-3; TRBD2 agrees at 13 bases. CDR3 length: 19 amino acids. V gave up 3 bases and J gave up 2 bases; unmatched junction bases: 14. Per germline, CDR1 GTSNPN and CDR2 SVGIG (reference sequence). The CDR3 sequence is CAWRAWRPGTSGNTDTQYF. In DNA form, the CDR3 reads TGTGCCTGGAGAGCCTGGCGGCCCGGGACTAGCGGGAACACAGATACGCAGTATTTT.

This clonotype was seen many times. The V call is TRBV7-6, the J call TRBJ2-1; 10 positions agree with TRBD2. Germline V gene lookup returns CDR1 SGHVS and CDR2 FNYEAQ. Trimming removed 2 bases from V and 5 bases from J; junction bases left unmatched: 12. This CDR3 spans 18 amino acids. The CDR3 DNA reads as TGTGCCAGCAGCTTAAATGTTCCTAGCGGGAGCCGTAACAATGAGCAGTTCTTC. It yields the protein CASSLNVPSGSRNNEQFF.

A remark on this clonotype: A much more abundant neighbour one base away suggests this may be a read error. This likely comes from a read error, as the CDR3 has no conserved phenylalanine or tryptophan at its end. V and J are TRBV7-9 and TRBJ2-5; 7 nucleotides line up with TRBD1. CDR1 and CDR2 (germline): SEHNR, FQNEAQ (reference sequence). V shed 4 bases, J shed 0 bases, and the junction held 8 bases outside the gene matches. The CDR3 contains 16 residues. Here the CDR3 reads CASSSGQPPYQETQYS. DNA of the CDR3: TGTGCCAGCAGCTCGGGACAGCCTCCTTACCAAGAGACCCAGTACTCC.

As to this clonotype: The junction departs from germline at one end; a sequencing error may be responsible. The rearrangement links TRBV4-3 to TRBJ1-4, with D uncertain. This CDR3 contains 15 residues. Germline assignment: CDR1 LGHNA and CDR2 YSLEER. The chain's CDR3 is CASSQVLSGNEKLSF. CDR3 DNA sequence: TGCGCCAGCAGCCAAGTTCTTTCTGGTAATGAAAAACTGTCTTTT.

The chain combines TRBV10-1 with TRBJ2-7; D gene ambiguous. V lost 11 bases, J lost 2 bases, and 13 bases lay in between. CDR1 WNHNN and CDR2 SYGVQD come from the germline V gene (reference sequence). This CDR3 contains 12 residues. CDR3: CAGGHNPYEQYF. For the CDR3, the DNA is TGCGCCGGCGGTCATAATCCCTACGAGCAGTACTTC.

At least ten counts were recorded for this clonotype. The V and J genes are TRBV7-9 and TRBJ2-7; D possibly uses TRBD1 or TRBD2 (5 bases each). Germline CDR1 and CDR2: SEHNR and FQNEAQ (reference sequence). V lost 5 bases, J lost 5 bases, and 13 bases lay in between. The CDR3 runs 13 residues. The CDR3 protein is CASSQRGADEQYF. The CDR3 DNA reads TGTGCCAGCAGCCAACGGGGCGCAGACGAGCAGTACTTC. Full variable domain (remainder filled in from reference TRBV7-9 and TRBJ2-7): DTGVSQNPRHKITKRGQNVTFRCDPISEHNRLYWYRQTLGQGPEFLTYFQNEAQLEKSRLLSDRFSAERPKGSFSTLEIQRTEQGDSAMYLCASSQRGADEQYFGPGTRLTVT.

This clonotype was counted between two and nine times. The chain combines TRBV7-8 with TRBJ2-5; D ambiguous. With 11 bases removed from V and 5 bases from J, the gap between germline ends came to 15 bases. Germline V gene lookup returns CDR1 SGHVS and CDR2 FQNEAQ. This CDR3 region has 12 residues. DNA of the CDR3: TGTGCCCGCCCAGGCCCGTGGGAGACCCAGTACTTC. Protein: CARPGPWETQYF. Using reference TRBV7-8 and TRBJ2-5 for the parts outside the CDR3, the full variable domain is GAGVSQSPRYKVAKRGQDVALRCDPISGHVSLFWYQQALGQGPEFLTYFQNEAQLDKSGLPSDRFFAERPEGSVSTLKIQRTQQEDSAVYLCARPGPWETQYFGPGTRLLVL.

This clonotype showed up just a few times. The V and J genes are TRBV6-5 and TRBJ2-1, with 7 bases matching TRBD2. The V segment lost 1 base and the J segment 7 bases; nucleotides outside the gene matches: 7. The CDR3 is made up of 15 amino acids. From germline, CDR1 is MNHEY and CDR2 SVGAGI. This chain's CDR3 is CASSYWASGTNEQFF. For the CDR3, the DNA is TGTGCCAGCAGTTACTGGGCTAGCGGTACGAATGAGCAGTTCTTC.

This chain links TRBV7-6 with TRBJ2-7; D is possibly TRBD1 or TRBD2 (7 bases each). The V gene lost 5 bases and the J gene lost 0 bases, with 17 bases spanning the gap. The germline gives CDR1 SGHVS, CDR2 FNYEAQ. The CDR3 has 16 amino acids. The CDR3 loop reads CASSPGGGGSSYEQYF. CDR3 coding DNA: TGTGCCAGCAGCCCAGGGGGAGGGGGCAGCTCCTACGAGCAGTACTTC.